This T cell receptor beta chain was observed in a study of blood T cell repertoires in COVID-19. Study summary: Italy, Spain and the United States were the sources of the convalescent and acute COVID-19 samples. The analysed material was cDNA or gDNA that came from T cells, B-cell-depleted T cells, or PBMCs.

CDR3 length: 14 residues. The ends lost 5 bases at V and 3 bases at J; junction bases unmatched: 4. CDR1 is KGHSH and CDR2 is LQKENI in the germline V gene. This clone appeared once. Authors' processing steps: Using reference gene primer amplification, nucleated cell counts were estimated. Profiled with immunoSEQ multiplex PCR; TCRdb holds only in-frame clones, not every one. V and J calls and clone size follow that table, whereas D and trimming were derived from the DNA. The table lists approximately 50,000 clones, approximately 85% of them singletons. Sequenced sample: peripheral blood. The chain uses TRBV18 and TRBJ1-5, with TRBD1 identical over 7 bases. This receptor was obtained from a human donor in a cohort sampled during active COVID-19. DNA of the CDR3: TGTGCCAGCTCAGCTGACAGGGCCAATCAGCCCCAGCATTTT. As protein: CASSADRANQPQHF.